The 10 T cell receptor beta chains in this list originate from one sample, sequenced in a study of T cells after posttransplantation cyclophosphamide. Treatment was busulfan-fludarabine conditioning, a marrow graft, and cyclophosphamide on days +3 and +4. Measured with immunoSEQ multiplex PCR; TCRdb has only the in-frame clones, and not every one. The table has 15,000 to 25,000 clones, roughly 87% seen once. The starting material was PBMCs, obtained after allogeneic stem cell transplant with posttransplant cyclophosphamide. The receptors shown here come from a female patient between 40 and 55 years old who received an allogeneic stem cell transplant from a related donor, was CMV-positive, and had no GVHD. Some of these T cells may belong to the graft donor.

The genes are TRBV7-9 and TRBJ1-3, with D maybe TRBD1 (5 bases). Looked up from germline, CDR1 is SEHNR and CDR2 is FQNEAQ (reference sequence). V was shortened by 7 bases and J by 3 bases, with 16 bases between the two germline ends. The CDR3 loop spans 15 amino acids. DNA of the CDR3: TGTGCCAGCATATTCGGGGGAAAAAGTGGAAACACCATATATTTT. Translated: CASIFGGKSGNTIYF.

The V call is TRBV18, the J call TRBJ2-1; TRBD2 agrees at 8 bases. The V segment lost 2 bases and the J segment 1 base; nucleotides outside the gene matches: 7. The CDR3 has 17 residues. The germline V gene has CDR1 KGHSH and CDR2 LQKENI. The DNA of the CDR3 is TGTGCCAGCTCACCAATCTTTGGCGGGAGGTCCTACAATGAGCAGTTCTTC. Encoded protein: CASSPIFGGRSYNEQFF.

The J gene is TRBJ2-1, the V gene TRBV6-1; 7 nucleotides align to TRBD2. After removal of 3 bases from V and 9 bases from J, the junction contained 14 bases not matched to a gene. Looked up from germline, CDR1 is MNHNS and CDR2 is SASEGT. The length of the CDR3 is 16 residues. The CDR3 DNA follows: TGTGCCAGCAGTGAGGGTGGGAGGGTTGGTGTCGGTGAGCAGTTCTTC. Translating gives CASSEGGRVGVGEQFF.

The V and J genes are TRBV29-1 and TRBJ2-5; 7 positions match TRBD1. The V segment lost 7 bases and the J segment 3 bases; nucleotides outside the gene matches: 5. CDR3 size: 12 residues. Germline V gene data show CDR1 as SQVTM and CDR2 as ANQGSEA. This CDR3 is CSGNRGKETQYF. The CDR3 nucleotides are TGCAGCGGCAACAGGGGAAAAGAGACCCAGTACTTC.

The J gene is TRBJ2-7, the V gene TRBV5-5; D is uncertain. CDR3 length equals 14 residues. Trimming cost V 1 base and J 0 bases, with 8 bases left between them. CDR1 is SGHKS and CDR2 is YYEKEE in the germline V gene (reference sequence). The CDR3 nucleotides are TGTGCCAGCAGCTTGAGCCCTAACTCCTACGAGCAGTACTTC. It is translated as CASSLSPNSYEQYF.

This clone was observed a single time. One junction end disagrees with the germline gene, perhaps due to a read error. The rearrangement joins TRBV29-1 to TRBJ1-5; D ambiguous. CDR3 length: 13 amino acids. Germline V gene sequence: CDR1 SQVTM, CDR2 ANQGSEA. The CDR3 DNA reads TGCAGCGTTGAAGGTCCAGTCTTTCAGTCCCAGCATTTT. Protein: CSVEGPVFQSQHF.

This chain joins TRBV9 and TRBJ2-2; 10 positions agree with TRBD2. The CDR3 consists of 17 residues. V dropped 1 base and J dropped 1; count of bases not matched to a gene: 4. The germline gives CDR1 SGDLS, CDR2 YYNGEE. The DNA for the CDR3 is TGTGCCAGCAGCGTAACTAGCGGGGTGAAGAACACCGGGGAGCTGTTTTTT. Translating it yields CASSVTSGVKNTGELFF.

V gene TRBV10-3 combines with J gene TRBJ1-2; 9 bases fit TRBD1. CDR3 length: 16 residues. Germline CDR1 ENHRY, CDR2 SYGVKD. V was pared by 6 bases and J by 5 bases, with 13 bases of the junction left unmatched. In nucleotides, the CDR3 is TGTGCCATCAGCTACAATACAGGGGGCGCAGGGTATGGCTACACCTTC. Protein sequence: CAISYNTGGAGYGYTF.

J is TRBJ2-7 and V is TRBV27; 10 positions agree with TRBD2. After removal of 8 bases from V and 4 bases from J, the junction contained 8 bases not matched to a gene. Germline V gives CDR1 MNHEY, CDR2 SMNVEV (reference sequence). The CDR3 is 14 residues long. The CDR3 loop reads CASRWVAGGYEQYF. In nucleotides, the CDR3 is TGTGCCAGCCGATGGGTAGCGGGAGGTTACGAGCAGTACTTC.

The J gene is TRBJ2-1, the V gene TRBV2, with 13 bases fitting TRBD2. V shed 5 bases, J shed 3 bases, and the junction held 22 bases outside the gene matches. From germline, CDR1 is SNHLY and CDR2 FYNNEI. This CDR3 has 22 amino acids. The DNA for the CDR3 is TGTGCCAGCAGTACCGGGATTCTACTAGCGGGAGGGGCTAGGTCCCTCTACAATGAGCAGTTCTTC. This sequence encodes CASSTGILLAGGARSLYNEQFF.